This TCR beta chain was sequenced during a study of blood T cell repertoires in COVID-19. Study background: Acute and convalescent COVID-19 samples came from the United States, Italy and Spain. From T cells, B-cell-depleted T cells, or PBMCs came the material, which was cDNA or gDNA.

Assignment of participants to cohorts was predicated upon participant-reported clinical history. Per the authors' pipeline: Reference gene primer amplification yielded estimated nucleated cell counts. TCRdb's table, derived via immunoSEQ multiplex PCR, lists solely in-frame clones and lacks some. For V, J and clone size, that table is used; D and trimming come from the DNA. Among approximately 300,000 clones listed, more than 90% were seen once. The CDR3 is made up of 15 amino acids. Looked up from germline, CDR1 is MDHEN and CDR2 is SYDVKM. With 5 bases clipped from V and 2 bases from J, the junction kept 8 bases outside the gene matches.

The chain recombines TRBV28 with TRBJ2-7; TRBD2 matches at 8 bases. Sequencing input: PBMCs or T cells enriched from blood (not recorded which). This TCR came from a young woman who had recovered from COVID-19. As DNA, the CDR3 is TGTGCCAGCAGTATCCTAGCGGGTCCTACCTACGAGCAGTACTTC. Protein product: CASSILAGPTYEQYF.